The 19 T cell receptor beta chains below come from one sample, sequenced in a study of identical twins. From the 5' RACE reads, TCRdb called clonotypes with MiXCR, one entry per CDR3 protein. The sample includes about 470,000 distinct CDR3 sequences, 20% to 25% of them seen just once. This same sample was also taken into another study, of T cells expressing NK-cell markers.

Sequencing used CD4+ T cells sorted from blood. These TCRs come from a young woman in good health.

The J gene is TRBJ2-7, the V gene TRBV19, with TRBD1 identical over 8 bases. The CDR3 loop spans 15 amino acids. V shed 3 bases, J shed 2 bases, and the junction held 6 bases outside the gene matches. Looked up from germline, CDR1 is LNHDA and CDR2 is SQIVND (reference sequence). DNA of the CDR3: TGTGCCAGTAGTATTAGGACAGGGCCTACCTACGAGCAGTACTTC. This gives the protein CASSIRTGPTYEQYF.

There are a few counts of this clonotype. The J gene is TRBJ2-2, the V gene TRBV29-1; a weak D match, TRBD2 (6 bases). This CDR3 region has 15 residues. Trimming shortened V by 6 bases and J by 4 bases, and 18 bases separated the two germline ends. Germline values: CDR1 SQVTM, CDR2 ANQGSEA. The CDR3, as DNA: TGCAGCGTGCCTTCTGGGGGGAGCTTCACCGGGGAGCTGTTTTTT. Protein product: CSVPSGGSFTGELFF.

Regarding this clonotype: Relative to the germline gene, one junction end is altered; a read error may explain this. V and J are TRBV19 and TRBJ2-5; possibly TRBD1 or TRBD2 for D (5 bases each). This CDR3 spans 12 amino acids. The germline V gene encodes CDR1 LNHDA and CDR2 SQIVND (reference sequence). Here the CDR3 reads CASTGDPSTQYF. The CDR3 DNA is TGTGCGAGTACTGGGGACCCATCGACCCAGTACTTC.

In its sample, this clonotype was seen a few times. The chain combines TRBV7-2 with TRBJ2-1, with TRBD2 as a possible D gene (5 bases). V lost 1 base and J lost 9, with 13 bases in between. The CDR3 is 14 amino acids. Per germline, CDR1 SGHTA and CDR2 FQGNSA. The chain's CDR3 is CASSLDRDMGEQFF. CDR3 DNA sequence: TGTGCCAGCAGCTTAGATCGGGATATGGGTGAGCAGTTCTTC. Full variable domain (outside the CDR3, taken from reference TRBV7-2 and TRBJ2-1): GAGVSQSPSNKVTEKGKDVELRCDPISGHTALYWYRQSLGQGLEFLIYFQGNSAPDKSGLPSDRFSAERTGGSVSTLTIQRTQQEDSAVYLCASSLDRDMGEQFFGPGTRLTVL.

The chain combines TRBV20-1 with TRBJ2-2; D possibly corresponds to TRBD2 (5 bases). CDR1 is DFQATT and CDR2 is SNEGSKA in the germline V gene (reference sequence). CDR3 size: 15 residues. V gave up 3 bases and J gave up 1 base, with 12 bases separating them. DNA for the CDR3: TGCAGTGCTAGTATCCCAACTAGGAACACCGGGGAGCTGTTTTTT. Its protein is CSASIPTRNTGELFF.

This rearrangement joins TRBV6-1 to TRBJ1-3; no firm D call. The V end was cut by 6 bases, the J end by 0 bases, with 15 bases between. This CDR3 spans 16 amino acids. Germline V gene lookup returns CDR1 MNHNS and CDR2 SASEGT. The CDR3 sequence is CASRGRPTSSGNTIYF. CDR3 coding DNA: TGTGCCAGCAGGGGCAGGCCGACGTCCTCTGGAAACACCATATATTTT.

This clonotype has just a few counts. The J gene is TRBJ2-6, the V gene TRBV12-3 or TRBV12-4; D remains ambiguous. The CDR3 length is 15 residues. With 3 bases removed from V and 4 bases from J, the gap between germline ends came to 10 bases. The CDR3: CASSLTLYGANVLTF. The CDR3 coding sequence is TGTGCCAGCAGTTTGACGCTCTACGGGGCCAACGTCCTGACTTTC.

The CDR3 region has the DNA TGTGCCAGCTCCCCGGCGGGGGGGGAACAGCCCCAGCATTTT. It translates to CASSPAGGEQPQHF. The J gene is TRBJ1-5, the V gene TRBV18; D is perhaps TRBD1 (5 bases). The CDR3 consists of 14 residues. Germline CDR1 is KGHSH and CDR2 is LQKENI. Trimming pared 6 bases from V and 7 bases from J, leaving 16 bases between.

The rearrangement joins TRBV7-9 to TRBJ2-3; 9 bases agree with TRBD2. V lost 4 bases and J lost 5; bases outside the gene matches: 7. The CDR3 has 15 amino acids. Per germline, CDR1 SEHNR and CDR2 FQNEAQ (reference sequence). CDR3 sequence (DNA): TGTGCCAGCAGCTCCTATAGCGGGGGTGGAGATACGCAGTATTTT. Translated: CASSSYSGGGDTQYF.

The V call is TRBV4-3, the J call TRBJ2-7; D not certain. Germline CDR1 reads LGHNA; CDR2 reads YSLEER. This CDR3 comprises 13 residues. V gave up 1 base and J gave up 1 base, with 5 bases separating them. The CDR3 sequence is CASSQVPSYEQYF. Here the CDR3 DNA reads TGCGCCAGCAGCCAAGTTCCGTCCTACGAGCAGTACTTC.

This clonotype showed up just a few times. This chain links TRBV12-3 or TRBV12-4 with TRBJ1-5; 7 positions agree with TRBD1. Germline trimming cut 3 bases from V and 2 bases from J; bases unmatched to any gene: 4. The CDR3 is 15 amino acids. CDR3 region: CASSLQGQGNQPQHF. CDR3 sequence (DNA): TGTGCCAGCAGTTTGCAAGGACAGGGCAATCAGCCCCAGCATTTT.

The chain couples TRBV18 to TRBJ1-2; TRBD1 agrees at 9 bases. The J segment lost 6 bases and the V segment lost 2 bases, leaving 7 bases of the junction unmatched. Germline CDR1 KGHSH, CDR2 LQKENI. The CDR3 sequence is 15 residues long. The CDR3 here is CASSPVGQGGDGYTF. DNA of the CDR3: TGTGCCAGCTCACCAGTGGGACAGGGAGGTGATGGCTACACCTTC.

The chain has TRBV5-1 and TRBJ1-4, with unresolved D. CDR1 SGHRS and CDR2 YFSETQ come from the germline V gene. V lost 4 bases to trimming and J lost 10 bases, with 14 bases between them. The CDR3 runs to 13 residues. CDR3 nucleotide sequence: TGCGCCAGCAGCGCGGGAGAGAGAGGAAAACTGTTTTTT. Protein product: CASSAGERGKLFF.

The rearrangement joins TRBV20-1 to TRBJ1-1; D gene unclear. CDR1 is DFQATT and CDR2 is SNEGSKA in the germline V gene (reference sequence). The CDR3 is made up of 13 amino acids. Trimming shortened V by 5 bases and J by 1 base, and 11 bases separated the two germline ends. CDR3 amino acids: CSAGNRRNTEAFF. CDR3 nucleotides: TGCAGTGCTGGGAATCGAAGGAACACTGAAGCTTTCTTT.

The rearrangement links TRBV30 to TRBJ2-1; no definite D call. Germline values: CDR1 GTSNPN, CDR2 SVGIG (reference sequence). The CDR3 length is 14 residues. The V end lost 4 bases, the J end lost 0 bases, and 10 bases lay between the germline ends. CDR3: CAWTPPSSYNEQFF. In DNA, the CDR3 is TGTGCCTGGACCCCCCCGAGCTCCTACAATGAGCAGTTCTTC.

This sequence joins TRBV19 and TRBJ1-5; no definite D call. The CDR3 totals 15 residues. The V gene lost 6 bases and the J gene lost 2 bases, with 14 bases spanning the gap. Per the germline V gene, CDR1 is LNHDA and CDR2 is SQIVND (reference sequence). CDR3 amino acids: CASSPMGRGNQPQHF. As DNA, the CDR3 is TGTGCCAGTAGCCCCATGGGGAGGGGCAATCAGCCCCAGCATTTT. Filled out from reference TRBV19 and TRBJ1-5, the complete variable domain reads DGGITQSPKYLFRKEGQNVTLSCEQNLNHDAMYWYRQDPGQGLRLIYYSQIVNDFQKGDIAEGYSVSREKKESFPLTVTSAQKNPTAFYLCASSPMGRGNQPQHFGDGTRLSIL.

This clonotype showed up just a few times. The chain couples TRBV29-1 to TRBJ2-3; tentatively, D is TRBD1 (6 bases). Trimming removed 7 bases at V and 5 bases at J, with 25 bases between. The CDR3 spans 16 residues. Germline V gene lookup returns CDR1 SQVTM and CDR2 ANQGSEA. CDR3 region: CSGVARVGATGDTQYF. DNA of the CDR3: TGCAGCGGTGTGGCCCGAGTGGGGGCGACAGGAGATACGCAGTATTTT.

The chain carries TRBV5-1 and TRBJ1-4, with no clear D. The germline V and J ends were trimmed by 1 base and 6 bases, with 10 bases remaining between them. Germline V gene lookup returns CDR1 SGHRS and CDR2 YFSETQ. The CDR3 totals 14 residues. Written as DNA, the CDR3 is TGCGCCAGCAGCTTGAGGGCCGATGATGAAAAACTGTTTTTT. This sequence encodes CASSLRADDEKLFF.

J is TRBJ1-4 and V is TRBV5-1, with D possibly being TRBD1 (5 bases). V lost 5 bases to trimming and J lost 3 bases, with 11 bases between them. Germline V gene data show CDR1 as SGHRS and CDR2 as YFSETQ. This CDR3 is 14 amino acids long. The CDR3 here is CASSRGWANEKLFF. In nucleotides, the CDR3 is TGCGCCAGCAGTAGGGGTTGGGCTAATGAAAAACTGTTTTTT.